The 21 T cell receptor beta chains presented below share a single source sample, sequenced in a study of cytomegalovirus exposure and HLA in healthy donors. The study ran its PCR with 60 Vbeta and 13 Jbeta primers. Only in-frame clones appear in the TCRdb table, and some are missing; sequencing was by immunoSEQ multiplex PCR. The sample has some 99,000 clones, approximately 73% seen once. The sample taken for sequencing was PBMCs. These receptors were obtained from a man in his forties or fifties in good health and CMV-seronegative.

The V gene is TRBV11-2, the J gene TRBJ1-3, with 7 nucleotides matching TRBD1. The CDR3 has 19 residues. In germline, CDR1 is SGHAT, CDR2 FQNNGV. The ends lost 3 bases at V and 3 bases at J; junction bases unmatched: 17. Written as DNA, the CDR3 is TGTGCCAGCAGCTTGGGGACAGTGCTGGAAGCTCGTATTGGAAACACCATATATTTT. Protein product: CASSLGTVLEARIGNTIYF. Full variable domain (remainder filled in from reference TRBV11-2 and TRBJ1-3): EAGVAQSPRYKIIEKRQSVAFWCNPISGHATLYWYQQILGQGPKLLIQFQNNGVVDDSQLPKDRFSAERLKGVDSTLKIQPAKLEDSAVYLCASSLGTVLEARIGNTIYFGEGSWLTVV.

This clone turned up a few times. The V gene is TRBV9, the J gene TRBJ2-2; tentatively, D is TRBD1 (5 bases). Trimming shortened V by 7 bases and J by 0 bases, and 10 bases separated the two germline ends. The CDR3 spans 14 residues. CDR1 SGDLS and CDR2 YYNGEE come from the germline V gene. The CDR3 sequence is CASGQGTNTGELFF. The CDR3 nucleotides read TGTGCCAGCGGCCAGGGCACGAACACCGGGGAGCTGTTTTTT.

This chain links TRBV25-1 with TRBJ2-5; 7 bases map to TRBD1. CDR1 is MGHDK, CDR2 SYGVNS, per germline. This CDR3 is built from 15 residues. J lost 5 bases, V lost 0 bases, and 6 bases had no gene match. The CDR3 loop reads CASSEYLTGRETQYF. The CDR3 region has the DNA TGTGCCAGCAGTGAATATTTGACAGGGCGGGAGACCCAGTACTTC.

The chain carries TRBV27 and TRBJ1-5, with a tentative D call TRBD1 (5 bases). CDR3 size: 13 residues. CDR1 is MNHEY and CDR2 is SMNVEV in the germline V gene (reference sequence). V was cut by 1 base and J by 7 bases, with 8 bases left in between. CDR3 coding DNA: TGTGCCAGCAGTTTATATAAGGGGCAGCCCCAGCATTTT. As protein: CASSLYKGQPQHF.

The chain joins TRBV2 to TRBJ1-2; D is perhaps TRBD1 (5 bases). The length of the CDR3 is 12 residues. Germline V gives CDR1 SNHLY, CDR2 FYNNEI. The ends were cut back, 1 base at V and 8 bases at J, with 8 bases in the middle. In DNA form, the CDR3 reads TGTGCCAGCAGTGAAGAAGGGGTCGGCTACACCTTC. This gives the protein CASSEEGVGYTF.

V gene TRBV4-3 combines with J gene TRBJ2-3, with TRBD2 matching over 11 bases. CDR3 length equals 16 residues. Germline CDR1 and CDR2: LGHNA and YSLEER. Losses at the gene ends were 1 base for V and 3 bases for J; bases not matched to a gene: 3. The CDR3 region is CASSQAASGGTDTQYF. The CDR3, as DNA: TGCGCCAGCAGCCAAGCGGCTAGCGGGGGGACAGATACGCAGTATTTT.

The chain has TRBV29-1 and TRBJ2-1; 10 nucleotides align to TRBD1. V shed 5 bases and J 3 bases; nucleotides not matched to a gene: 13. Germline CDR1 is SQVTM and CDR2 is ANQGSEA. The CDR3 is made up of 17 amino acids. CDR3 region: CSVRGTGDTVDYNEQFF. The CDR3 nucleotides are TGCAGCGTTCGGGGGACAGGGGACACAGTTGACTACAATGAGCAGTTCTTC.

The rearrangement joins TRBV19 to TRBJ2-7; 8 bases agree with TRBD2. There are 12 residues in the CDR3. Germline trimming cut 8 bases from V and 0 bases from J; bases unmatched to any gene: 0. Germline V gene lookup returns CDR1 LNHDA and CDR2 SQIVND (reference sequence). CDR3 bases: TGTGCCAGTCGGGGGGGCTCCTACGAGCAGTACTTC. Amino acid sequence: CASRGGSYEQYF.

The gene calls are TRBV10-1 and TRBJ2-2; the D gene is possibly TRBD1 (5 bases). Trimming removed 7 bases from V and 2 bases from J, with 20 bases in between. This CDR3 contains 17 residues. Germline V gives CDR1 WNHNN, CDR2 SYGVQD (reference sequence). The CDR3 region is CASTDAEWGRNTGELFF. CDR3 DNA sequence: TGCGCCAGCACCGACGCAGAGTGGGGCCGAAACACCGGGGAGCTGTTTTTT.

This clone was seen more than once but under ten times. V and J are TRBV15 and TRBJ2-2; a possible D gene is TRBD1 (6 bases). The germline gives CDR1 LNHNV, CDR2 YYDKDF (reference sequence). CDR3 length equals 13 residues. Trimming cost V 4 bases and J 3 bases, with 6 bases left between them. The CDR3 sequence is CATSKGDTGELFF. The DNA for the CDR3 is TGTGCCACCAGCAAGGGGGACACCGGGGAGCTGTTTTTT.

This clone occurred once. V usage is TRBV5-1 and J usage is TRBJ1-3; D unclear. With 4 bases removed from V and 2 bases from J, the gap between germline ends came to 25 bases. Germline values: CDR1 SGHRS, CDR2 YFSETQ. This CDR3 spans 19 amino acids. Here the CDR3 DNA reads TGCGCCAGCAGCCGTGCCGGGGTGGCCCGCGACCGCACTGGAAACACCATATATTTT. As protein: CASSRAGVARDRTGNTIYF.

The chain recombines TRBV7-9 with TRBJ1-4; tentatively, D is TRBD1 (5 bases). Trimming removed 7 bases at V and 5 bases at J, with 11 bases between. The V gene's germline CDR1 is SEHNR and CDR2 FQNEAQ (reference sequence). The CDR3 is 13 residues long. CDR3 bases: TGTGCCAGCAATACAGGAGAAAATGAAAAACTGTTTTTT. Its protein product is CASNTGENEKLFF.

The chain joins TRBV6-6 to TRBJ2-5; 7 nucleotides match TRBD1. The DNA end favors TRBJ2-7, so the J call may be wrong. CDR1 and CDR2 from the germline V gene are MNHNY and SVGAGI (reference sequence). This CDR3 contains 14 residues. In DNA, the CDR3 is TGTGCCAGCAGTGGGGGACAGCAAACCTACGAGCAGTACTTC. Its translation: CASSGGQQTYEQYF.

The V call is TRBV5-1, the J call TRBJ1-4, with a possible D match to TRBD1 (5 bases). The length of the CDR3 is 15 residues. Germline V gives CDR1 SGHRS, CDR2 YFSETQ. Trimming pared 4 bases from V and 5 bases from J, leaving 15 bases between. CDR3 region: CASSRGGLENEKLFF. In nucleotides, the CDR3 is TGCGCCAGCAGCCGCGGGGGACTGGAGAATGAAAAACTGTTTTTT.

This CDR3 reads CASSQIRDRGVGGYTF. The CDR3 nucleotides are TGCGCCAGCAGCCAGATCCGGGACAGGGGCGTCGGTGGCTACACCTTC. The chain is built from TRBV4-3 and TRBJ1-2, with 10 bases aligning to TRBD1. The CDR3 has 16 residues. Trimming removed 3 bases from V and 7 bases from J; junction bases left unmatched: 11. CDR1 is LGHNA, CDR2 YSLEER, per germline.

The rearrangement links TRBV7-9 to TRBJ2-7; 8 bases line up with TRBD1. Germline V gives CDR1 SEHNR, CDR2 FQNEAQ (reference sequence). The length of the CDR3 is 15 residues. V shed 4 bases and J 2 bases; nucleotides not matched to a gene: 7. CDR3 nucleotides: TGTGCCAGCAGCTCCCGGGACAGGCCAACCTACGAGCAGTACTTC. This translates into CASSSRDRPTYEQYF. The complete variable domain, with remaining parts taken from reference TRBV7-9 and TRBJ2-7, reads DTGVSQNPRHKITKRGQNVTFRCDPISEHNRLYWYRQTLGQGPEFLTYFQNEAQLEKSRLLSDRFSAERPKGSFSTLEIQRTEQGDSAMYLCASSSRDRPTYEQYFGPGTRLTVT.

The chain couples TRBV5-1 to TRBJ2-7; TRBD2 matches 14 bases. The ends lost 1 base at V and 3 bases at J; junction bases unmatched: 12. The CDR3 runs to 19 residues. Looked up from germline, CDR1 is SGHRS and CDR2 is YFSETQ. CDR3 protein: CASSLFIGLAGGPNYEQYF. CDR3 nucleotide sequence: TGCGCCAGCAGCTTGTTTATTGGACTAGCGGGGGGTCCCAACTACGAGCAGTACTTC.

The rearrangement uses TRBV12-5 and TRBJ1-1, with 8 bases lining up with TRBD1. V lost 7 bases to trimming and J lost 0 bases; unmatched junction nucleotides: 10. Germline assignment: CDR1 LGHNT and CDR2 FRNRAP. The CDR3 totals 16 residues. CDR3 nucleotides: TGTGCTAGTGAAGGGACAGGCGGGCTGGTGAACACTGAAGCTTTCTTT. Its translation is CASEGTGGLVNTEAFF.

This clone came up a few times. V usage is TRBV7-3 and J usage is TRBJ2-2; D perhaps matches TRBD2 (5 bases). V was clipped by 2 bases and J by 1 base, with 5 bases between them. The CDR3 extends over 14 amino acids. Germline V gives CDR1 SGHTA, CDR2 FQGTGA. The CDR3 DNA reads as TGTGCCAGCAGCTTAGGGAGGAACACCGGGGAGCTGTTTTTT. It specifies CASSLGRNTGELFF.

This clone has only one observation. An end of the junction does not agree with germline; a read error may underlie this. This rearrangement joins TRBV7-3 to TRBJ2-7; TRBD1 is a possible D gene (6 bases). This CDR3 has 15 residues. Germline loops: CDR1 SGHTA, CDR2 FQGTGA. CDR3 bases: TGTGCCAGCAGCTTATCTCCCCCCAGGGGCTACGGGCAGTACTTC. Translating it yields CASSLSPPRGYGQYF.

The rearrangement uses TRBV4-3 and TRBJ2-7; a possible D gene is TRBD2 (5 bases). V lost 1 base and J lost 2, with 12 bases in between. This CDR3 spans 15 amino acids. CDR1 and CDR2 from the germline V gene are LGHNA and YSLEER. The DNA of the CDR3 is TGCGCCAGCAGCCAAGGGGCAGCGGATCCCTACGAGCAGTACTTC. The encoded protein is CASSQGAADPYEQYF.